These 3 T cell receptor beta chains originate from one sample sequenced in a study of blood T cell repertoires in COVID-19. Only in-frame clones appear in the TCRdb table, and some are missing; sequencing was by immunoSEQ multiplex PCR. This table holds 300,000 or so clones, about 82% found once. The source material was peripheral blood. These receptors were collected from a woman in her fifties or sixties with acute or convalescent COVID-19.

This clone was recorded once. The chain combines TRBV6-2 or TRBV6-3 with TRBJ2-1; a weak D match, TRBD2 (5 bases). This CDR3 region has 15 residues. In germline, CDR1 is MNHEY, CDR2 SVGEGT. Trimming cost V 5 bases and J 2 bases, with 13 bases left between them. CDR3: CASSDEGFPYNEQFF. The DNA of the CDR3 is TGTGCCAGCAGTGACGAGGGTTTCCCCTACAATGAGCAGTTCTTC.

The chain couples TRBV19 to TRBJ2-3, with 7 nucleotides matching TRBD2. The CDR3 totals 14 residues. With 3 bases clipped from V and 3 bases from J, the junction kept 3 bases outside the gene matches. Germline CDR1 and CDR2: LNHDA and SQIVND (reference sequence). CDR3 sequence: CASSMAGVTDTQYF. The CDR3 DNA is TGTGCCAGTAGTATGGCGGGAGTGACAGATACGCAGTATTTT.

The V and J genes are TRBV28 and TRBJ1-3; 8 nucleotides agree with TRBD1. CDR3 length equals 17 residues. CDR1 is MDHEN and CDR2 is SYDVKM in the germline V gene. V shed 3 bases, J shed 4 bases, and the junction held 11 bases outside the gene matches. The CDR3 region is CASSLTRGPRRGNTIYF. CDR3 bases: TGTGCCAGCAGTTTGACCAGGGGGCCGCGAAGGGGAAACACCATATATTTT.